The sequence of this TCR beta chain was determined in a study of T-cell memory formation after mild COVID-19. Study summary: The study found TCR clusters largely donor specific. Notes on the study in general: Shrinking CD4+ clones resided mostly in CM and EM, and CD8+ ones in EMRA. Cross-reactive memory seemingly joined, as some responding clones were found in pre-infection memory.

Looked up from germline, CDR1 is LGHNA and CDR2 is YNFKEQ. The CDR3 runs to 15 residues. Trimming removed 1 base from V and 0 bases from J, with 4 bases in between. Only a few counts were recorded for this clonotype. Its cognate antigen is unknown. 5'RACE, which relied on constant-segment primers, yielded TCR alpha and TCR beta cDNA libraries carrying sample barcodes and UMIs. TCRdb redid the calling of the 5' RACE reads with MiXCR, one entry per CDR3 protein. The sample contains 150,000 to 200,000 distinct CDR3 sequences, approximately 10% of which appear only once. The sequencing input was PBMCs or a T cell subset sorted from them (not recorded which). This sequence was found in a young man who had mild COVID-19 (a few samples of this study predate the infection). Cell type and time point are not known. The J gene is TRBJ1-6, the V gene TRBV4-2, with D uncertain. CDR3 amino acids: CASSQVPSYNSPLHF. The CDR3 DNA is TGTGCCAGCAGCCAAGTTCCCTCCTATAATTCACCCCTCCACTTT.